This TCR beta chain was recorded in a study of blood T cell repertoires in COVID-19 (TCRdb year 2020). Looking at the study overall: Samples covering the acute and convalescent phases of COVID-19 were provided by collaborators in the United States, Italy and Spain. The prospective study material was composed of cDNA or gDNA derived from T cells, B-cell-depleted T cells, or PBMCs. The dataset comprised deeply sampled blood TCRbeta repertoires from subjects exposed to, actively infected with, or recovered from COVID-19. A freely available public database, intended as a resource for researchers studying the immune response to SARS-CoV-2, is where the repertoires were released. The samples were drawn from two sources: the first 160 participants of the ongoing ImmuneRACE study, and 1,254 subjects contributed by 6 global collaborators. A de-identified subject ID, COVID-19 status, age in years and sex were almost always included in the sample metadata. HLA class I and class II types, where available, came from metadata supplied by the sample provider rather than from assay-based typing. General conclusions and limits of the study: Clinical and demographic metadata were provided uncurated, with the amount varying by source and participant.

TCRbeta CDR3 regions were amplified from genomic DNA using the immunoSEQ Assay, a bias-controlled multiplex PCR. As for the original processing: The number of nucleated cells in each sample was estimated from the amplification of reference gene primers within the assay. Sequence reads were collapsed and filtered to measure the absolute abundance of every unique TCRbeta CDR3 rearrangement. Productive Simpson clonality was computed per sample as the square root of Simpson's diversity index over productive rearrangements. What TCRdb holds here is the immuneACCESS table cut down to in-frame rearrangements. Part of the clones is not present; checked against another copy, under half of the missing clones reflect an unresolved V gene, and the others are unexplained. Clone size and V and J calls were adopted from that table, with D and trimming inferred from the DNA. The sample table lists about 220,000 clones, around 80% of them with a count of one. The ten largest make up roughly 7% of the sample.

Whole blood was collected in K2EDTA tubes by collaborating institutions according to the institutions' own protocols. Collaborator samples were shipped for TCRbeta analysis as frozen whole blood, isolated PBMCs, or DNA extracted from either sample type. CDR1 MNHNY and CDR2 SVGAGI were looked up in the germline V gene (reference sequence). The CDR3 sequence holds 15 residues, the cysteine and phenylalanine included. Of the read, only the CDR3 DNA is kept; its 45 bases are in frame from base 1. V drops 6 bases and J drops 3 bases, leaving 14 bases in between. Regarding this clone: Its antigen target is currently unknown. No much larger clonotype is one base removed from it; base qualities were not supplied.

This TCR was sampled from a woman aged 70-85 years with acute or convalescent COVID-19. The V and J genes are TRBV6-6 and TRBJ1-4; TRBD1 is a weak D gene call, 5 bases matching. Sequenced input: peripheral blood. The nucleotide sequence reads as follows: TGTGCCAGCAGGTCTCCGGGAGGGGCTAATGAAAAACTGTTTTTT. Its amino acids are CASRSPGGANEKLFF.